These 15 T cell receptor beta chains originate from one sample sequenced in a study of T cells after yellow fever vaccination. TCRdb called the 5' RACE reads again in MiXCR, with one record for every CDR3 protein. The table shows about 340,000 distinct CDR3 sequences, with around 12% occurring only once. The sequenced sample was CD4+ T cells sorted from PBMCs, obtained 15 days after the yellow fever booster vaccination. These receptors all stem from a man younger than 35 who received the YFV17D yellow fever vaccine.

This clonotype was counted a few times. The J gene is TRBJ2-5, the V gene TRBV25-1, with TRBD2 identical over 8 bases. CDR1 and CDR2 (germline): MGHDK, SYGVNS. V trimming: 2 bases; J trimming: 5 bases; junction bases outside the gene matches: 7. This CDR3 has 15 amino acids. In DNA, the CDR3 is TGTGCCAGCAGTGAACCGGGGGGGCGGTTGGAGACCCAGTACTTC. As protein: CASSEPGGRLETQYF.

The chain employs TRBV6-5 and TRBJ1-4; 8 bases align to TRBD1. This CDR3 spans 15 amino acids. V dropped 5 bases and J dropped 7; count of bases not matched to a gene: 9. Per germline, CDR1 MNHEY and CDR2 SVGAGI. CDR3 amino acids: CASSRQGRRSEKLFF. DNA for the CDR3: TGTGCCAGCAGTCGACAGGGGAGGCGTAGTGAAAAACTGTTTTTT.

The table lists this clonotype with a few counts. This chain links TRBV18 with TRBJ2-5; no definite D call. Per the germline V gene, CDR1 is KGHSH and CDR2 is LQKENI. V lost 0 bases and J lost 5, with 10 bases in between. CDR3 length equals 14 residues. CDR3 DNA: TGTGCCAGCTCACCACCGTCGCTTATGGAGACCCAGTACTTC. It yields the protein CASSPPSLMETQYF.

The chain combines TRBV10-3 with TRBJ2-3; 10 bases are shared with TRBD2. The ends lost 0 bases at V and 4 bases at J; junction bases unmatched: 4. Germline V gives CDR1 ENHRY, CDR2 SYGVKD. This CDR3 is built from 16 residues. CDR3 in amino acids: CAISESISGGPDTQYF. DNA of the CDR3: TGTGCCATCAGTGAGTCGATTAGCGGGGGGCCAGATACGCAGTATTTT.

This clonotype was observed a handful of times. The rearrangement uses TRBV3-1 and TRBJ2-7; 9 nucleotides match TRBD2. Germline CDR1 reads LGHDT; CDR2 reads YNNKEL (reference sequence). V was pared by 3 bases and J by 4 bases, with 4 bases of the junction left unmatched. CDR3 size: 14 residues. CDR3 sequence (DNA): TGTGCCAGCAGCCAGGGCGGGGGGGAATACGAGCAGTACGTC. This codes for CASSQGGGEYEQYV.

With respect to this clonotype: This clone may be a read error of a much larger clone one base away. The V call is TRBV7-2, the J call TRBJ2-5; the D gene could be TRBD1 or TRBD2 (5 bases each). The CDR3 is 14 residues long. CDR1 SGHTA and CDR2 FQGNSA come from the germline V gene. The V and J ends lost 2 bases and 0 bases respectively, with 7 bases between them. The CDR3 reads CASSLWGYQETQYF. CDR3 nucleotide sequence: TGTGCCAGCAGCTTATGGGGGTACCAAGAGACCCAGTACTTC.

The sample holds a few counts of this clonotype. The chain employs TRBV9 and TRBJ2-1; D is possibly TRBD2 (6 bases). Germline CDR1 is SGDLS and CDR2 is YYNGEE. Trimming left V 0 bases short and J 0 bases short, with 10 bases between. The CDR3 runs 16 residues. The CDR3 region is CASSVGGAGSYNEQFF. The CDR3, as DNA: TGTGCCAGCAGCGTAGGAGGAGCGGGCTCCTACAATGAGCAGTTCTTC. Full variable domain (rest looked up from reference TRBV9 and TRBJ2-1): DSGVTQTPKHLITATGQRVTLRCSPRSGDLSVYWYQQSLDQGLQFLIQYYNGEERAKGNILERFSAQQFPDLHSELNLSSLELGDSALYFCASSVGGAGSYNEQFFGPGTRLTVL.

The V and J genes are TRBV20-1 and TRBJ1-1; TRBD1 matches at 7 bases. Germline V lookup: CDR1 DFQATT, CDR2 SNEGSKA (reference sequence). This CDR3 has 16 residues. V lost 0 bases to trimming and J lost 0 bases; unmatched junction nucleotides: 7. CDR3 bases: TGCAGTGCTAGAGATTTGGGACAGTTCATGAACACTGAAGCTTTCTTT. Protein product: CSARDLGQFMNTEAFF.

This clonotype has a count of ten or more. The chain joins TRBV29-1 to TRBJ1-2, with 8 bases aligning to TRBD1. This CDR3 spans 15 amino acids. After removal of 3 bases from V and 3 bases from J, the junction contained 9 bases not matched to a gene. Germline CDR1 reads SQVTM; CDR2 reads ANQGSEA. The CDR3, as DNA: TGCAGCGTTGATGTCAGGGGGCAAGACTACTATGGCTACACCTTC. Amino acid sequence: CSVDVRGQDYYGYTF.

This clonotype was counted only a few times. The chain combines TRBV20-1 with TRBJ2-2; 7 bases fit TRBD2. The CDR3 runs to 12 residues. V lost 5 bases and J lost 3; bases outside the gene matches: 0. Germline V CDR1 and CDR2: DFQATT, SNEGSKA (reference sequence). CDR3: CSAGLDTGELFF. The DNA of the CDR3 is TGCAGTGCTGGACTAGACACCGGGGAGCTGTTTTTT.

This clonotype was observed a few times. This rearrangement joins TRBV7-2 to TRBJ2-1; 8 nucleotides match TRBD2. This CDR3 region has 15 residues. V lost 6 bases and J lost 5; bases outside the gene matches: 9. Germline CDR1 SGHTA, CDR2 FQGNSA. The CDR3 bases are TGTGCCAGCAGTCAACGGACTAGCCTCCACAATGAGCAGTTCTTC. Translated, it gives CASSQRTSLHNEQFF.

The chain links TRBV9 to TRBJ2-5, with D possibly matching TRBD2 (7 bases). Per the germline V gene, CDR1 is SGDLS and CDR2 is YYNGEE. The CDR3 runs to 14 residues. The ends were cut back, 0 bases at V and 5 bases at J, with 11 bases in the middle. CDR3 region: CASSVVGGAETQYF. The CDR3 DNA reads as TGTGCCAGCAGCGTAGTAGGGGGGGCTGAGACCCAGTACTTC.

This clonotype was detected a few times. The rearrangement uses TRBV6-5 and TRBJ1-4, with 9 bases identical to TRBD1. The germline gives CDR1 MNHEY, CDR2 SVGAGI. The junction had 10 bases not matched to a gene; V was cut back by 6 bases and J by 8 bases. The CDR3 sequence is 15 residues long. For the CDR3, the DNA is TGTGCCAGCAGCTACGAGGGGACAGGGTACGAAAAACTGTTTTTT. Residues: CASSYEGTGYEKLFF.

This clonotype was found a few times. The J gene is TRBJ1-1, the V gene TRBV7-2, with a possible D match to TRBD1 (5 bases). Germline V CDR1 and CDR2: SGHTA, FQGNSA. V was clipped by 5 bases and J by 4 bases, with 17 bases between them. The CDR3 covers 15 residues. Here the CDR3 DNA reads TGTGCCAGCAGCCCCCGGGGGGGTCCCGTCACTGAAGCTTTCTTT. This codes for CASSPRGGPVTEAFF.

This clonotype showed up just a few times. This chain connects TRBV7-9 to TRBJ1-1; weak D call: TRBD1 (6 bases). This CDR3 has 14 amino acids. The V gene's germline CDR1 is SEHNR and CDR2 FQNEAQ (reference sequence). Deletions cut 5 bases from V and 1 base from J, with 11 bases between. CDR3 region: CASSQDSSNTEAFF. The DNA for the CDR3 is TGTGCCAGCAGCCAGGACAGCTCGAACACTGAAGCTTTCTTT.